The source of this T cell receptor (beta chain) is a study of T cell responses to AZD1222 COVID-19 vaccine. Study results and limitations: The study found Spike-specific TCR breadth and depth rose after two AZD1222 doses.

Germline loops: CDR1 SGHTA, CDR2 FQGNSA. V was pared by 8 bases and J by 5 bases, with 15 bases between. CDR3 length equals 13 residues. As to this clone: Its target is not known.

The assay was immunoSEQ multiplex PCR, and TCRdb's table has in-frame clones only and misses some. The sample carries roughly 120,000 clones, about 88% recorded once. The receptor's source is an adult in good health. The sample was peripheral blood, taken on day 0 of AZD1222 vaccination. The chain couples TRBV7-2 to TRBJ1-1; D is uncertain. CDR3 region: CASGYYSSTEAFF. The DNA of the CDR3 is TGTGCCAGCGGGTATTACAGTTCTACTGAAGCTTTCTTT.